The next 10 T cell receptor beta chains were all read from a single sample in a study of T cell responses to AZD1222 COVID-19 vaccine. This table comes from immunoSEQ multiplex PCR, and its TCRdb copy is limited to in-frame clones, with some not included. This table has some 130,000 clones, 80% to 90% appearing once. The sequencing here drew on peripheral blood, taken on day 0 of AZD1222 vaccination. Receptors were obtained from an adult in good health.

V is TRBV2 and J is TRBJ2-3; D unresolved. CDR3 size: 12 residues. The ends were cut back, 8 bases at V and 3 bases at J, with 9 bases in the middle. Germline CDR1 reads SNHLY; CDR2 reads FYNNEI. This chain's CDR3 is CASRRPTDTQYF. CDR3 DNA sequence: TGTGCCAGCCGCCGGCCGACAGATACGCAGTATTTT.

The rearrangement links TRBV2 to TRBJ2-5, with TRBD2 matching over 7 bases. The germline V gene has CDR1 SNHLY and CDR2 FYNNEI. Unmatched junction bases numbered 2, after V lost 3 bases and J lost 4 bases. This CDR3 is 13 amino acids long. The CDR3 here is CASSEGGSETQYF. DNA for the CDR3: TGTGCCAGCAGTGAGGGGGGGTCAGAGACCCAGTACTTC.

The genes are TRBV6-6 and TRBJ1-3, with 7 bases that match TRBD1. The junction had 16 bases not matched to a gene; V was cut back by 8 bases and J by 9 bases. The CDR3 length is 15 residues. Germline V lookup: CDR1 MNHNY, CDR2 SVGAGI (reference sequence). CDR3 nucleotide sequence: TGTGCCAGCGGAAGGGACAGTGGATACCGGCGCACCATATATTTT. It codes for CASGRDSGYRRTIYF.

This clone appeared once. The chain links TRBV28 to TRBJ1-1; perhaps TRBD1 as D (5 bases). The V and J ends lost 2 bases and 10 bases respectively, with 11 bases between them. The germline CDR1 and CDR2 sequences are MDHEN and SYDVKM. The CDR3 runs 12 residues. CDR3 coding DNA: TGTGCCAGCAGTTTAGACCCCGGGGGAGCTTTCTTT. It codes for CASSLDPGGAFF.

The V and J genes are TRBV5-1 and TRBJ1-4, with D possibly TRBD1 on 6 matching bases. Germline V CDR1 and CDR2: SGHRS, YFSETQ. V lost 0 bases and J 0 bases, leaving 9 bases between the germline ends. The CDR3 is 16 amino acids. In DNA form, the CDR3 reads TGCGCCAGCAGCTTGGACAGGGTCCCAACTAATGAAAAACTGTTTTTT. As protein: CASSLDRVPTNEKLFF. Full variable domain (remainder filled in from reference TRBV5-1 and TRBJ1-4): KAGVTQTPRYLIKTRGQQVTLSCSPISGHRSVSWYQQTPGQGLQFLFEYFSETQRNKGNFPGRFSGRQFSNSRSEMNVSTLELGDSALYLCASSLDRVPTNEKLFFGSGTQLSVL.

The chain uses TRBV28 and TRBJ1-2; no firm D call. The V and J ends lost 1 base and 8 bases respectively, with 11 bases between them. CDR1 is MDHEN, CDR2 SYDVKM, per germline. The length of the CDR3 is 13 residues. The CDR3 region has the DNA TGTGCCAGCAGTTTATTGGGCTCTGGAGGCTACACCTTC. Its translation: CASSLLGSGGYTF.

The chain combines TRBV9 with TRBJ2-7; TRBD2 aligns across 8 bases. J lost 3 bases, V lost 0 bases, and 5 bases had no gene match. This CDR3 comprises 15 residues. CDR1 and CDR2 (germline): SGDLS, YYNGEE. The CDR3 is CASSVASGGGYEQYF. The CDR3 DNA sequence: TGTGCCAGCAGCGTAGCCAGCGGGGGAGGCTACGAGCAGTACTTC.

The chain has TRBV14 and TRBJ1-4; no reliable D call. V was shortened by 1 base and J by 0 bases, with 15 bases between the two germline ends. This CDR3 has 18 amino acids. Germline-derived CDR1 and CDR2 are SGHDN and FVKESK. CDR3 in amino acids: CASSQGIWPVSTNEKLFF. In nucleotides, the CDR3 is TGTGCCAGCAGCCAAGGTATTTGGCCGGTATCAACTAATGAAAAACTGTTTTTT.

The rearrangement uses TRBV6-5 and TRBJ1-1; no firm D call. Germline lookup yields CDR1 MNHEY and CDR2 SVGAGI. The CDR3 runs 13 residues. The ends were cut back, 6 bases at V and 4 bases at J, with 12 bases in the middle. CDR3 DNA sequence: TGTGCCAGCAGCGAGCGCATGCGCACTGAAGCTTTCTTT. It encodes CASSERMRTEAFF.

V and J are TRBV21-1 and TRBJ2-7. TRBV21-1 is noted as a pseudogene. This CDR3 has 17 amino acids. The CDR3 is CASSKPSRADLRIEQYF. In nucleotides, the CDR3 is TGTGCCAGCAGCAAACCCTCAAGGGCGGACCTACGAATTGAGCAGTACTTC.